Following are 5 T cell receptor beta chains from one sample sequenced in a study of T cell changes during pregnancy in multiple sclerosis. Libraries were prepared by immunoSEQ multiplex PCR; TCRdb keeps only in-frame clonotypes and omits some of them. The sample records fewer than 50,000 clones, about 90% being singletons. Source: peripheral blood, taken in the second trimester of pregnancy. These receptors all stem from a female donor in good health, enrolled as a control in a pregnancy study.

This clone showed up just once. The chain carries TRBV19 and TRBJ2-7; 8 bases align to TRBD1. Per germline, CDR1 LNHDA and CDR2 SQIVND (reference sequence). This CDR3 contains 14 residues. With V trimmed by 5 bases and J by 2 bases, 5 bases remained unmatched. CDR3 in amino acids: CASSPWTGTYEQYF. The CDR3 region has the DNA TGTGCCAGTAGTCCCTGGACAGGGACCTACGAGCAGTACTTC.

The CDR3 loop is CASSAGQGVREAFF. DNA of the CDR3: TGTGCCAGCAGTGCGGGACAGGGGGTTAGGGAAGCTTTCTTT. The V gene is TRBV27, the J gene TRBJ1-1, with 11 bases identical to TRBD1. The V gene's germline CDR1 is MNHEY and CDR2 SMNVEV (reference sequence). This CDR3 region has 14 residues. Trimming took 5 bases from V and 8 from J; bases not matched to a gene: 7.

The chain carries TRBV7-9 and TRBJ1-6, with D maybe TRBD1 (5 bases). Germline CDR1 SEHNR, CDR2 FQNEAQ (reference sequence). CDR3 length: 14 amino acids. The ends were cut back, 5 bases at V and 14 bases at J, with 19 bases in the middle. DNA for the CDR3: TGTGCCAGCAGCGGGGGGACCACACGGGAGTCCCTCCACTTT. The encoded protein is CASSGGTTRESLHF.

The V gene is TRBV6-1, the J gene TRBJ2-1; D might be TRBD2 (5 bases). Deletions cut 4 bases from V and 4 bases from J, with 17 bases between. The CDR3 covers 16 residues. In germline, CDR1 is MNHNS, CDR2 SASEGT. CDR3 protein: CASSAPRTLRYNEQFF. CDR3 in DNA: TGTGCCAGCAGTGCACCCCGGACTTTGAGGTACAATGAGCAGTTCTTC.

The chain employs TRBV19 and TRBJ1-2, with 8 bases matching TRBD1. This CDR3 region has 13 residues. The germline V gene has CDR1 LNHDA and CDR2 SQIVND (reference sequence). Losses at the gene ends were 7 bases for V and 7 bases for J; bases not matched to a gene: 8. CDR3 loop: CASTPDRVFGYTF. The CDR3 DNA is TGTGCCAGTACTCCGGACAGGGTCTTTGGCTACACCTTC.